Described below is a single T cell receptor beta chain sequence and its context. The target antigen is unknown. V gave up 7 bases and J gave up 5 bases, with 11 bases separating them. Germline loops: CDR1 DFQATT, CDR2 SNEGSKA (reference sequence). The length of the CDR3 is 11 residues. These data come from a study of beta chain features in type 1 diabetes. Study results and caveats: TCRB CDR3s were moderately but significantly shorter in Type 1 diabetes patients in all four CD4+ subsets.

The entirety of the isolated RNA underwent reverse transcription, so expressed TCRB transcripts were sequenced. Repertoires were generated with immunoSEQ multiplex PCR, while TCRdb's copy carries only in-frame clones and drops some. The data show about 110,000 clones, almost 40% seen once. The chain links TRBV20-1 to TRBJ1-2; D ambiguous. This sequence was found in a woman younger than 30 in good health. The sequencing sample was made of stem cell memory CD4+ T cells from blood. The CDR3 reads CSEGSYYGYTF. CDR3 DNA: TGCAGTGAAGGGAGTTATTATGGCTACACCTTC.